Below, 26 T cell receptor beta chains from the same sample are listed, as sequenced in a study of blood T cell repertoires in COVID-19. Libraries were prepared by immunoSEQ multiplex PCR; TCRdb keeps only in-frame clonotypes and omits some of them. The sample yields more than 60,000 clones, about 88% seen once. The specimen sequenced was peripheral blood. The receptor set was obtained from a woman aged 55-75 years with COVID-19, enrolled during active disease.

CDR3 DNA sequence: TGCGCCAGCAGCCAAGATCGATCTAGCGGGGGGGCGGGTGAGCAGTTCTTC. It encodes CASSQDRSSGGAGEQFF. The chain couples TRBV4-1 to TRBJ2-1; 12 nucleotides align to TRBD2. Germline trimming cut 0 bases from V and 9 bases from J; bases unmatched to any gene: 9. The germline V gene has CDR1 MGHRA and CDR2 YSYEKL. This CDR3 has 17 amino acids.

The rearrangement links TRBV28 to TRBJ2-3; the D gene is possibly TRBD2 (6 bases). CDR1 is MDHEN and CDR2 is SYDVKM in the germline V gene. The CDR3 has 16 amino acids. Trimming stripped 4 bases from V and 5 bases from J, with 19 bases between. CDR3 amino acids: CASSSPGRGGIDTQYF. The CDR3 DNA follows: TGTGCCAGCAGTTCCCCCGGTCGGGGCGGGATAGATACGCAGTATTTT.

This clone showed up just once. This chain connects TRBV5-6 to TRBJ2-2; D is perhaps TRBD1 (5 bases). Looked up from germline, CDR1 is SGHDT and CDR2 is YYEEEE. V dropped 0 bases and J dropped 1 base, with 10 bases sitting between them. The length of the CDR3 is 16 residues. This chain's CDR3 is CASSLAKQGNTGELFF. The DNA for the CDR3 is TGTGCCAGCAGCTTGGCCAAGCAGGGGAACACCGGGGAGCTGTTTTTT. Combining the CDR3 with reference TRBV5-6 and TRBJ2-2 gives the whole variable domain DAGVTQSPTHLIKTRGQQVTLRCSPKSGHDTVSWYQQALGQGPQFIFQYYEEEERQRGNFPDRFSGHQFPNYSSELNVNALLLGDSALYLCASSLAKQGNTGELFFGEGSRLTVL.

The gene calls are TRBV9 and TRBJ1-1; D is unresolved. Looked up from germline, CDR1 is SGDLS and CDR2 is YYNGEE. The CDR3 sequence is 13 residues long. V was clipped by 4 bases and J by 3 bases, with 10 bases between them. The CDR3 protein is CASSSNRHTEAFF. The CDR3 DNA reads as TGTGCCAGCAGCTCCAACAGACACACTGAAGCTTTCTTT. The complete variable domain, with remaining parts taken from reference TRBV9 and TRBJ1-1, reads DSGVTQTPKHLITATGQRVTLRCSPRSGDLSVYWYQQSLDQGLQFLIQYYNGEERAKGNILERFSAQQFPDLHSELNLSSLELGDSALYFCASSSNRHTEAFFGQGTRLTVV.

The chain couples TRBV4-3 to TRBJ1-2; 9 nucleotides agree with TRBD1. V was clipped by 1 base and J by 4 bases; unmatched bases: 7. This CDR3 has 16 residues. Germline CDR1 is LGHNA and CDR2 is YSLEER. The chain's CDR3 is CASSQVLGQGPYGYTF. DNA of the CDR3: TGCGCCAGCAGCCAAGTTCTGGGACAGGGACCCTATGGCTACACCTTC.

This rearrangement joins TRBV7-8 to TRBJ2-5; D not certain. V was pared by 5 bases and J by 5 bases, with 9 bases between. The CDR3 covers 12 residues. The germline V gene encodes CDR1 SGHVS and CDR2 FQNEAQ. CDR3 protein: CASSQVGETQYF. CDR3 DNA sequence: TGTGCCAGCAGCCAAGTCGGGGAGACCCAGTACTTC.

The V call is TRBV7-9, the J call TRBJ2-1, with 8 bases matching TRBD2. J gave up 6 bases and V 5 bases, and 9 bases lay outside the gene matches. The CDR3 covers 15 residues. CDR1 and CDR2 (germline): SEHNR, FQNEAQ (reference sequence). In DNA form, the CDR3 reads TGTGCCAGCAGCCTCCGGAGCCTAGCGGGCAATGAGCAGTTCTTC. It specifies CASSLRSLAGNEQFF. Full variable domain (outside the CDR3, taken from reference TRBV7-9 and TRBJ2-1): DTGVSQNPRHKITKRGQNVTFRCDPISEHNRLYWYRQTLGQGPEFLTYFQNEAQLEKSRLLSDRFSAERPKGSFSTLEIQRTEQGDSAMYLCASSLRSLAGNEQFFGPGTRLTVL.

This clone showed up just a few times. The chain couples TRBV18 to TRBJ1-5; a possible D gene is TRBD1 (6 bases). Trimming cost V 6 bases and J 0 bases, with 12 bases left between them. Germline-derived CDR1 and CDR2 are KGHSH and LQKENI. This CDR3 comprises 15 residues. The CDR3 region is CASSLDRYSNQPQHF. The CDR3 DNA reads TGTGCCAGCTCCCTGGACAGATATAGCAATCAGCCCCAGCATTTT. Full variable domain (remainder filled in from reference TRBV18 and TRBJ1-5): NAGVMQNPRHLVRRRGQEARLRCSPMKGHSHVYWYRQLPEEGLKFMVYLQKENIIDESGMPKERFSAEFPKEGPSILRIQQVVRGDSAAYFCASSLDRYSNQPQHFGDGTRLSIL.

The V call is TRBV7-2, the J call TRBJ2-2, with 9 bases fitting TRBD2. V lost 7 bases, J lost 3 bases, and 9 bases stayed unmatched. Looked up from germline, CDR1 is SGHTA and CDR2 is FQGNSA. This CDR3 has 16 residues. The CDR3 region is CASNLRRLADTGELFF. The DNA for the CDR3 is TGTGCCAGCAACCTACGCAGACTAGCGGACACCGGGGAGCTGTTTTTT.

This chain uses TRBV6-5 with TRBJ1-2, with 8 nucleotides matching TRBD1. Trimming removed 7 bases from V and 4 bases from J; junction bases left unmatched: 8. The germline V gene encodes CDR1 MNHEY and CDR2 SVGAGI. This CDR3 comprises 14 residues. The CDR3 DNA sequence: TGTGCCAGCAATCCCATGGGACAGGTCTATGGCTACACCTTC. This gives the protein CASNPMGQVYGYTF.

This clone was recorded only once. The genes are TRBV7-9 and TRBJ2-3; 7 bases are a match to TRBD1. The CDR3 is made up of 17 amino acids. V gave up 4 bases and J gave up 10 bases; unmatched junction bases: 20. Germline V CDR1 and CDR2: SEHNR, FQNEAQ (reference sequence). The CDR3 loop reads CASSSPGIETGTKAQYF. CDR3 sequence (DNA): TGTGCCAGCAGCTCCCCGGGCATCGAGACAGGGACGAAGGCGCAGTATTTT.

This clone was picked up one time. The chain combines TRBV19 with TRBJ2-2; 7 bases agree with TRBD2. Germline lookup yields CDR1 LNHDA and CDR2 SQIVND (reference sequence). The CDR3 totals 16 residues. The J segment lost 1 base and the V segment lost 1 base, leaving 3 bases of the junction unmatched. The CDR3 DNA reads TGTGCCAGTAGTATAGGTCTAGCGGTGAACACCGGGGAGCTGTTTTTT. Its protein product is CASSIGLAVNTGELFF. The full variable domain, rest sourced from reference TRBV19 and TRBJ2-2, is DGGITQSPKYLFRKEGQNVTLSCEQNLNHDAMYWYRQDPGQGLRLIYYSQIVNDFQKGDIAEGYSVSREKKESFPLTVTSAQKNPTAFYLCASSIGLAVNTGELFFGEGSRLTVL.

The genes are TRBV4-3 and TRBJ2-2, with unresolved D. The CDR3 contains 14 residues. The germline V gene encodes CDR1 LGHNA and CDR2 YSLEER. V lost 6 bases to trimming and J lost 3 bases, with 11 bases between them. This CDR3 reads CASSGLSYTGELFF. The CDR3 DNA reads TGCGCCAGCAGTGGGCTGAGCTACACCGGGGAGCTGTTTTTT.

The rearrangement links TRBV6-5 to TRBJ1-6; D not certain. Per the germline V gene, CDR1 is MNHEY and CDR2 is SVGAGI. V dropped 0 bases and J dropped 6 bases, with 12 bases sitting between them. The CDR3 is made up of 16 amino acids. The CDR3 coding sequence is TGTGCCAGCAGTTACTCGAGCGTTCGCGGTAATTCACCCCTCCACTTT. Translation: CASSYSSVRGNSPLHF.

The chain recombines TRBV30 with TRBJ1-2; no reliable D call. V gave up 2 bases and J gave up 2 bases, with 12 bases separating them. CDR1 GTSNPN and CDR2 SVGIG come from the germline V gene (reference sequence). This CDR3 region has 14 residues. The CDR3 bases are TGTGCCTGGAGTCCCCCCCGCGGCAACTATGGCTACACCTTC. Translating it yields CAWSPPRGNYGYTF.

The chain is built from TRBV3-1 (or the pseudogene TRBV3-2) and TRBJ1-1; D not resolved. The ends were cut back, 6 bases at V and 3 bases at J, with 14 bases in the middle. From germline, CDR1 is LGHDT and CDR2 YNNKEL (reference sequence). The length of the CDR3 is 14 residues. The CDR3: CASSTTGWDTEAFF. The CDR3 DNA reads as TGTGCCAGCAGTACAACCGGGTGGGACACTGAAGCTTTCTTT.

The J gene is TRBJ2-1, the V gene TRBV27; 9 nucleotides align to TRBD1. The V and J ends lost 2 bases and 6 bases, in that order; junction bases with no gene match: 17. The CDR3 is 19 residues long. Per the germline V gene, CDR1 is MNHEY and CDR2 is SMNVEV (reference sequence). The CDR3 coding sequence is TGTGCCAGCAGTTTACTCGCCTTCTCCCGGGACAGGGACATCAATGAGCAGTTCTTC. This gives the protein CASSLLAFSRDRDINEQFF.

The DNA for the CDR3 is TGCAGCGTTGCAATGGCAGGGGACGAAGCTTTCTTT. Residues: CSVAMAGDEAFF. This sequence joins TRBV29-1 and TRBJ1-1; D might be TRBD1 (6 bases). The germline V gene encodes CDR1 SQVTM and CDR2 ANQGSEA. V was pared by 4 bases and J by 8 bases, with 14 bases between. The CDR3 runs 12 residues.

The CDR3 sequence: CASSLAPPGGIYTF. The DNA of the CDR3 is TGTGCCAGCAGTTTAGCCCCGCCAGGGGGCATCTACACCTTC. The gene calls are TRBV27 and TRBJ1-2, with TRBD1 identical over 8 bases. The CDR3 totals 14 residues. V shed 2 bases and J 10 bases; nucleotides not matched to a gene: 9. Per the germline V gene, CDR1 is MNHEY and CDR2 is SMNVEV (reference sequence).

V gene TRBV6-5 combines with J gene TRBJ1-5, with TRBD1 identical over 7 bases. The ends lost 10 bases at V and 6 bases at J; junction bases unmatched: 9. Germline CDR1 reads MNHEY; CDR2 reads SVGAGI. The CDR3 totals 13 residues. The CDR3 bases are TGTGCCACTAGGACAGGATATCTTCAGCCCCAGCATTTT. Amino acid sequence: CATRTGYLQPQHF.

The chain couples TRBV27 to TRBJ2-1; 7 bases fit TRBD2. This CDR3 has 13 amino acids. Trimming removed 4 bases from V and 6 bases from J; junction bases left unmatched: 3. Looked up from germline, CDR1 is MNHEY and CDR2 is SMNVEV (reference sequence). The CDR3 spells CASSYGGGNEQFF. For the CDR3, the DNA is TGTGCCAGCAGTTATGGGGGGGGCAATGAGCAGTTCTTC.

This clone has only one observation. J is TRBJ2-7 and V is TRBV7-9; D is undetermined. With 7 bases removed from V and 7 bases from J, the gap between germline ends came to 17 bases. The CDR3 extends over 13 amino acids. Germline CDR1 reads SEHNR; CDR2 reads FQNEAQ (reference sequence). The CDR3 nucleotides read TGTGCCAGCACCCCGAGGCAGTTCACAGAGCAGTACTTC. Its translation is CASTPRQFTEQYF.

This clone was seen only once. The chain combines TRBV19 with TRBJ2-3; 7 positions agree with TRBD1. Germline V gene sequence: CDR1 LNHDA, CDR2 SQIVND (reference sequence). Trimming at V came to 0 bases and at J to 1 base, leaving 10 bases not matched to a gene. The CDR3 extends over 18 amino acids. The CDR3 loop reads CASSIDAQGTRRTDTQYF. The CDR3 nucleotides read TGTGCCAGTAGTATAGACGCACAGGGGACAAGACGCACAGATACGCAGTATTTT. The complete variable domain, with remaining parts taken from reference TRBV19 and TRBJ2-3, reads DGGITQSPKYLFRKEGQNVTLSCEQNLNHDAMYWYRQDPGQGLRLIYYSQIVNDFQKGDIAEGYSVSREKKESFPLTVTSAQKNPTAFYLCASSIDAQGTRRTDTQYFGPGTRLTVL.

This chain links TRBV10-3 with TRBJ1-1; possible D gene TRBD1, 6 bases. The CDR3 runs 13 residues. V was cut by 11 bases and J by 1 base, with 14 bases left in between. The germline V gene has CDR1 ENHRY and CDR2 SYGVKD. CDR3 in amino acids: CAVSGQQNTEAFF. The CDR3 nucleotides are TGTGCCGTCTCTGGACAGCAGAACACTGAAGCTTTCTTT.

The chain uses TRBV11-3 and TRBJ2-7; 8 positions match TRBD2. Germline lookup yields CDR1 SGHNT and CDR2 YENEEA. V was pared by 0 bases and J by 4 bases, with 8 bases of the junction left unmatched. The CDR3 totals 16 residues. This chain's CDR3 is CASSLDFGGGIYEQYF. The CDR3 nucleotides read TGTGCCAGCAGCTTAGATTTCGGGGGGGGAATATACGAGCAGTACTTC.

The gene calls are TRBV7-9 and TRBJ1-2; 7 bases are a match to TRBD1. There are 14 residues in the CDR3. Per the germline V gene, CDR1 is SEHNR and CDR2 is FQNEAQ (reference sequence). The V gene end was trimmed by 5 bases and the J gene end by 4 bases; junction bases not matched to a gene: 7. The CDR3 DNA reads TGTGCCAGCAGCCAAACAGGGGTTCCCTATGGCTACACCTTC. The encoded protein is CASSQTGVPYGYTF.